Below are 9 T cell receptor beta chains sequenced from a single sample in a study of cytomegalovirus exposure and HLA in healthy donors. The study ran its PCR with 60 Vbeta and 13 Jbeta primers. Clones were sequenced by immunoSEQ multiplex PCR, and TCRdb holds only the in-frame ones, with some missing. This sample has approximately 190,000 clones, with around 80% found just once. Specimen: PBMCs. These receptors were taken from a woman aged 18-30 years in good health and CMV-seropositive.

V usage is TRBV15 and J usage is TRBJ1-2; possibly TRBD1 for D (6 bases). This CDR3 has 15 amino acids. Germline CDR1 is LNHNV and CDR2 is YYDKDF (reference sequence). With 0 bases removed from V and 7 bases from J, the gap between germline ends came to 15 bases. DNA of the CDR3: TGTGCCACCAGCAGAGATCAGGGGAAAGAGAGTGGCTACACCTTC. Its translation is CATSRDQGKESGYTF. Supplemented by reference TRBV15 and TRBJ1-2, the full variable domain reads DAMVIQNPRYQVTQFGKPVTLSCSQTLNHNVMYWYQQKSSQAPKLLFHYYDKDFNNEADTPDNFQSRRPNTSFCFLDIRSPGLGDTAMYLCATSRDQGKESGYTFGSGTRLTVV.

V and J are TRBV7-9 and TRBJ1-6, with 8 bases identical to TRBD1. V was clipped by 3 bases and J by 10 bases; unmatched bases: 2. The CDR3 spans 13 residues. Germline lookup yields CDR1 SEHNR and CDR2 FQNEAQ (reference sequence). In DNA form, the CDR3 reads TGTGCCAGCAGCTTGACAGGGGACTCACCCCTCCACTTT. Translating it yields CASSLTGDSPLHF.

This clone was detected once. The rearrangement joins TRBV7-6 to TRBJ2-7; TRBD1 matches at 8 bases. This CDR3 has 14 residues. V shed 5 bases, J shed 2 bases, and the junction held 5 bases outside the gene matches. Germline lookup yields CDR1 SGHVS and CDR2 FNYEAQ. The CDR3 DNA follows: TGTGCCAGCAGCGAAGGGACAGGCGCCTACGAGCAGTACTTC. Its translation is CASSEGTGAYEQYF.

The rearrangement uses TRBV2 and TRBJ2-7, with D maybe TRBD1 (6 bases). V lost 6 bases to trimming and J lost 6 bases, with 12 bases between them. Looked up from germline, CDR1 is SNHLY and CDR2 is FYNNEI. CDR3 length equals 12 residues. The CDR3, as DNA: TGTGCCAGCAGAAACCAAGGGGGCGAGCAGTACTTC. It codes for CASRNQGGEQYF.

This clone was detected only once. This rearrangement joins TRBV9 to TRBJ2-3; tentatively, D is TRBD1 (7 bases). From germline, CDR1 is SGDLS and CDR2 YYNGEE. This CDR3 is built from 15 residues. V gave up 4 bases and J gave up 4 bases, with 16 bases separating them. CDR3 amino acids: CASSPRQGEADTQYF. The CDR3 coding sequence is TGTGCCAGCAGCCCTCGGCAGGGGGAGGCAGATACGCAGTATTTT.

The V and J genes are TRBV6-5 and TRBJ2-7; the D gene is possibly TRBD2 (6 bases). Germline CDR1 and CDR2: MNHEY and SVGAGI. CDR3 length: 14 amino acids. With 4 bases removed from V and 3 bases from J, the gap between germline ends came to 13 bases. The CDR3 DNA is TGTGCCAGCAGTTCCTCCGAGGGAGGCTACGAGCAGTACTTC. Residues: CASSSSEGGYEQYF.

This chain uses TRBV4-1 with TRBJ1-2, with D tentatively TRBD1 (6 bases). The germline gives CDR1 MGHRA, CDR2 YSYEKL. The CDR3 totals 11 residues. The ends were cut back, 6 bases at V and 7 bases at J, with 9 bases in the middle. CDR3 nucleotides: TGCGCCAGCAGGGTAGGGGGTGGCTACACCTTC. As protein: CASRVGGGYTF.

This chain connects TRBV10-3 to TRBJ1-2; TRBD1 aligns across 10 bases. The germline V gene encodes CDR1 ENHRY and CDR2 SYGVKD. V lost 4 bases, J lost 7 bases, and 9 bases stayed unmatched. The CDR3 length is 15 residues. CDR3 loop: CAISGGDRGLGGYTF. CDR3 in DNA: TGTGCCATCAGTGGTGGGGACAGGGGCCTGGGTGGCTACACCTTC.

Only a few counts were recorded for this clone. This chain joins TRBV4-1 and TRBJ1-4; possibly TRBD1 for D (5 bases). V was trimmed by 2 bases and J by 12 bases, leaving 19 bases between them. The germline V gene has CDR1 MGHRA and CDR2 YSYEKL. This CDR3 spans 15 amino acids. The CDR3 spells CASSQPQGRQGELFF. CDR3 sequence (DNA): TGCGCCAGCAGCCAACCTCAGGGTCGGCAAGGCGAACTGTTTTTT.